This paragraph reports one T cell receptor (beta chain). The antigen remains undetermined. The data were produced by immunoSEQ multiplex PCR, yet TCRdb's version contains in-frame clones alone and is incomplete. The sample carries around 130,000 clones, approximately 90% recorded once. V lost 8 bases and J lost 6, with 22 bases in between. Germline CDR1 MNHEY, CDR2 SVGAGI. This CDR3 spans 15 amino acids. This sample was taken from a study of T cell responses to AZD1222 COVID-19 vaccine. Study findings and constraints: Clonal diversity was possibly underestimated, and white British individuals and females predominated among donors. Of the AZD1222 recipients, only five or six were seropositive at baseline.

This receptor was taken from an adult in good health. The chain joins TRBV6-5 to TRBJ1-1; no reliable D call. The source material was peripheral blood, sampled on day 0 of AZD1222 vaccination. The CDR3 nucleotides read TGTGCCAGCCTAGAAGCTCCGGACGGGAAGGCTGAAGCTTTCTTT. Encoded protein: CASLEAPDGKAEAFF.